This section outlines one TCR beta chain sequence together with its context. What it binds is unknown. MiXCR was run by TCRdb on the 5' RACE reads, yielding one entry per CDR3 protein. The sample yields around 530,000 distinct CDR3 sequences, approximately 16% seen once. J was trimmed by 3 bases and V by 7 bases; bases with no gene match: 6. This CDR3 region has 14 residues. Germline values: CDR1 MNHNS, CDR2 SASEGT. This sample was taken from a study of T cells after yellow fever vaccination. Study overall: The fractions with low cell numbers were processed using SMART-Seq v4 Ultra Low Input. Regarding the study as a whole: The bulk population could contribute abundant contaminating clonotypes to FACS-sorted repertoires. When the response was secondary, it was weaker but reached its peak faster, day 5 versus 15. Boosting was followed by the reappearance of most primary-vaccination clones (just under 97% CD4, 85% to 90% CD8).

This specimen was PBMCs, taken 4 to 5 days after the first yellow fever vaccination. The chain carries TRBV6-1 and TRBJ2-3, with 8 bases fitting TRBD2. This sequence was found in a young man who received the YFV17D yellow fever vaccine. CDR3 in DNA: TGTGCCAGCAACAACCGGGGGGGGACAGATACGCAGTATTTT. Translation: CASNNRGGTDTQYF.